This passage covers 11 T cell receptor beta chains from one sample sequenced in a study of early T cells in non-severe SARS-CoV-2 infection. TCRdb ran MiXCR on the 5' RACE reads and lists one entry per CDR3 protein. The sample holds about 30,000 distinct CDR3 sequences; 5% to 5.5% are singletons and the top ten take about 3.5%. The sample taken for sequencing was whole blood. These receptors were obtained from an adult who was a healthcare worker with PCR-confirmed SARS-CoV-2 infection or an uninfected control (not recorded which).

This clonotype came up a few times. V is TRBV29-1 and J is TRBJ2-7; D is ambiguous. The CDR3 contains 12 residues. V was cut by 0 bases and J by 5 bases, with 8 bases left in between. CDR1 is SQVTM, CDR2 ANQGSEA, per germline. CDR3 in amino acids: CSVEDVFNEQYF. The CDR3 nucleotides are TGCAGCGTTGAAGATGTTTTTAACGAGCAGTACTTC.

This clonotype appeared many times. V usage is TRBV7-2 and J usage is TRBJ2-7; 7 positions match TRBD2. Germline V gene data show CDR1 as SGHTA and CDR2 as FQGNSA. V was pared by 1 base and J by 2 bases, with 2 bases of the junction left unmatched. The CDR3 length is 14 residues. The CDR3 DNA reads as TGTGCCAGCAGCTTAGGTCGGGAGGCCTACGAGCAGTACTTC. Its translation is CASSLGREAYEQYF.

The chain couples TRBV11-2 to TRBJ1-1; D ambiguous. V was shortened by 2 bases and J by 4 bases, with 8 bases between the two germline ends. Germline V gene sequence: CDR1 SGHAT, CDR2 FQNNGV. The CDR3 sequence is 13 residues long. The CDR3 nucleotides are TGTGCCAGCAGCTTACGGGCAGTCACTGAAGCTTTCTTT. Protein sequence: CASSLRAVTEAFF.

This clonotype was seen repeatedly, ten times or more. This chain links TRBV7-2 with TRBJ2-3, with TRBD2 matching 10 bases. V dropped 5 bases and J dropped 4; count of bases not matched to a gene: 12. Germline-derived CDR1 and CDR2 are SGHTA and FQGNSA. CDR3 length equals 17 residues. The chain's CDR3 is CASSRQLAGPMADTQYF. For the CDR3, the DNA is TGTGCCAGCAGCCGACAACTAGCGGGACCAATGGCAGATACGCAGTATTTT. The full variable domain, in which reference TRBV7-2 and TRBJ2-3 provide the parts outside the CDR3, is GAGVSQSPSNKVTEKGKDVELRCDPISGHTALYWYRQSLGQGLEFLIYFQGNSAPDKSGLPSDRFSAERTGGSVSTLTIQRTQQEDSAVYLCASSRQLAGPMADTQYFGPGTRLTVL.

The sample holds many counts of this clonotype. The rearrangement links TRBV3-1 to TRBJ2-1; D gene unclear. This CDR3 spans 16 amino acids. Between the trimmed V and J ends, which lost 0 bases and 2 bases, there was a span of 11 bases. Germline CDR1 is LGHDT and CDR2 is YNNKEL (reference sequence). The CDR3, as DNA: TGTGCCAGCAGCCAAGACGAGATGGGAACCTACAATGAGCAGTTCTTC. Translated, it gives CASSQDEMGTYNEQFF.

Written as DNA, the CDR3 is TGCAGCGCCGCCAACACCGGGTCGGCCCTAAGAGGCGAGCAGTACTTC. This codes for CSAANTGSALRGEQYF. V usage is TRBV29-1 and J usage is TRBJ2-7; D is ambiguous. The CDR3 extends over 16 amino acids. Trimming removed 7 bases from V and 6 bases from J, with 28 bases in between. Germline-derived CDR1 and CDR2 are SQVTM and ANQGSEA.

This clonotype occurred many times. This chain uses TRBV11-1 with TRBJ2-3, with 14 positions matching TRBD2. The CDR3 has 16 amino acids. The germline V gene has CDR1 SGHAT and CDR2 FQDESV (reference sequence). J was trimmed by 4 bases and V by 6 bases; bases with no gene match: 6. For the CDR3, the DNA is TGTGCCAGCAGTCTGGGACTAGCGGGAGCATCAGATACGCAGTATTTT. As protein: CASSLGLAGASDTQYF.

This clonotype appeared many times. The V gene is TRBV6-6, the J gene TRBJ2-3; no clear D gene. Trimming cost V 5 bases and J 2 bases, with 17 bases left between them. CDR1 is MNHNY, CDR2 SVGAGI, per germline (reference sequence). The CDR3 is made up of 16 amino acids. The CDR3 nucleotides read TGTGCCAGCAGTGTCGGCCGCGATTATATCACAGATACGCAGTATTTT. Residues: CASSVGRDYITDTQYF.

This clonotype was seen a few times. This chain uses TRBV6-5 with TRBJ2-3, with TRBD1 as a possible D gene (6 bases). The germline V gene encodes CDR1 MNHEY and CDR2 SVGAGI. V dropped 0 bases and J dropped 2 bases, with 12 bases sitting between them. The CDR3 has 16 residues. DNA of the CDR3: TGTGCCAGCAGTTACTCGAGCCAGGGGTCCACAGATACGCAGTATTTT. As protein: CASSYSSQGSTDTQYF.

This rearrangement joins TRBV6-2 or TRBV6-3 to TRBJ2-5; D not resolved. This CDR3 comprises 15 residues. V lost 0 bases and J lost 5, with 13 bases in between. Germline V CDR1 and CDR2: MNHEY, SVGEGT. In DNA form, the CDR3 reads TGTGCCAGCAGTTACTCCTTCGTCTCCGGGGAGACCCAGTACTTC. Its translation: CASSYSFVSGETQYF.

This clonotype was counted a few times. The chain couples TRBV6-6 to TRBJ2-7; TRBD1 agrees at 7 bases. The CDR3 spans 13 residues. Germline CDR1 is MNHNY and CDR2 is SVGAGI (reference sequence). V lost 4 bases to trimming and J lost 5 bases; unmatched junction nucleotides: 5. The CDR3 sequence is CASSSMTGNEQYF. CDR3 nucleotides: TGTGCCAGCAGTTCAATGACAGGGAACGAGCAGTACTTC.